Below, 16 T cell receptor beta chains from the same sample are listed, as sequenced in a study of CD8+ T cells in alopecia areata. In each case, RNA was isolated and then reverse transcribed into cDNA as the sequencing template. Assay used: immunoSEQ multiplex PCR; TCRdb lists only in-frame clones, some missing. This repertoire shows about 220,000 clones, about 50% found once; its top ten account for roughly 1.6%. As to treatment: oral pan-JAK inhibitor, 5-10 mg twice daily. Sequences were derived from CD4+ T cells sorted from blood, sampled at week 4, from a patient treated with tofacitinib. These receptors all come from a human donor with alopecia areata.

In this sample, this clone turned up a few times. The chain joins TRBV11-3 to TRBJ2-1, with D possibly TRBD1 on 6 matching bases. Trimming shortened V by 2 bases and J by 8 bases, and 7 bases separated the two germline ends. The CDR3 is 12 amino acids. CDR1 and CDR2 from the germline V gene are SGHNT and YENEEA. The CDR3 DNA follows: TGTGCCAGCAGCTTAAACAGGGATGAGCAGTTCTTC. This sequence encodes CASSLNRDEQFF.

The chain combines TRBV7-3 with TRBJ2-6; tentative D call: TRBD1 (6 bases). Germline assignment: CDR1 SGHTA and CDR2 FQGTGA. The CDR3 is made up of 19 amino acids. The germline V and J ends were trimmed by 4 bases and 2 bases, with 21 bases remaining between them. The CDR3 here is CASSSRGTGVTPGANVLTF. In nucleotides, the CDR3 is TGTGCCAGCAGCTCCAGGGGCACGGGCGTAACACCTGGGGCCAACGTCCTGACTTTC.

This clone was found a few times. The sample has other DNA sequences that encode this CDR3 too. V is TRBV29-1 and J is TRBJ2-2, with D uncertain. The germline CDR1 and CDR2 sequences are SQVTM and ANQGSEA. There are 10 residues in the CDR3. V lost 6 bases and J lost 3, with 2 bases in between. The CDR3 DNA reads as TGCAGCGTATACACCGGGGAGCTGTTTTTT. It encodes CSVYTGELFF.

J is TRBJ1-5 and V is TRBV7-2, with TRBD1 as a possible D gene (5 bases). V lost 7 bases and J lost 7, with 14 bases in between. The V gene's germline CDR1 is SGHTA and CDR2 FQGNSA. The CDR3 loop spans 13 amino acids. The CDR3 spells CASNDRAGQPQHF. In DNA, the CDR3 is TGTGCCAGCAACGACAGAGCCGGGCAGCCCCAGCATTTT.

The chain carries TRBV4-1 and TRBJ2-7, with 11 bases identical to TRBD1. Losses at the gene ends were 5 bases for V and 6 bases for J; bases not matched to a gene: 9. This CDR3 is built from 15 residues. Germline CDR1 is MGHRA and CDR2 is YSYEKL. CDR3 loop: CASSISPGQGGEQYF. DNA of the CDR3: TGCGCCAGCAGCATTTCCCCGGGACAGGGGGGCGAGCAGTACTTC.

The CDR3 DNA reads as TGCAGCGTTGTGAATAGCGGGGCCTACACAGATACGCAGTATTTT. Translated: CSVVNSGAYTDTQYF. This rearrangement joins TRBV29-1 to TRBJ2-3; 8 nucleotides align to TRBD2. Germline loops: CDR1 SQVTM, CDR2 ANQGSEA. J lost 2 bases, V lost 4 bases, and 8 bases had no gene match. CDR3 size: 15 residues.

The chain employs TRBV29-1 and TRBJ2-7; D is possibly TRBD2 (7 bases). Trimming pared 4 bases from V and 2 bases from J, leaving 15 bases between. This CDR3 spans 14 amino acids. The germline V gene encodes CDR1 SQVTM and CDR2 ANQGSEA. The CDR3 reads CSVAFRGGTYEQYF. CDR3 nucleotides: TGCAGCGTTGCTTTCAGGGGAGGGACCTACGAGCAGTACTTC.

DNA of the CDR3: TGTGCCTGGAGGGGGGACAGCATGGGCACTGAAGCTTTCTTT. Protein sequence: CAWRGDSMGTEAFF. The J gene is TRBJ1-1, the V gene TRBV30, with 7 bases aligning to TRBD1. The V segment lost 3 bases and the J segment 4 bases; nucleotides outside the gene matches: 8. The CDR3 contains 14 residues. CDR1 and CDR2 (germline): GTSNPN, SVGIG (reference sequence).

This clone was detected many times. The V and J genes are TRBV5-1 and TRBJ2-3; D unresolved. Germline CDR1 reads SGHRS; CDR2 reads YFSETQ. Trimming took 1 base from V and 0 from J, leaving 12 bases between them. The CDR3 extends over 16 amino acids. In nucleotides, the CDR3 is TGCGCCAGCAGCTTGCTTGCGGAGCCGAGCACAGATACGCAGTATTTT. As protein: CASSLLAEPSTDTQYF.

The chain employs TRBV7-7 and TRBJ2-3; tentatively, D is TRBD1 (5 bases). V was shortened by 2 bases and J by 5 bases, with 8 bases between the two germline ends. The V gene's germline CDR1 is SSHAT and CDR2 FNYEAQ (reference sequence). This CDR3 is 13 amino acids long. The CDR3 region has the DNA TGTGCCAGCAGCTTAAGCACAGGAGATACGCAGTATTTT. This gives the protein CASSLSTGDTQYF.

For the CDR3, the DNA is TGCGCCAGCAGCCAAGATTCGGCAGGGAGAGACTATGGCTACACCTTC. Residues: CASSQDSAGRDYGYTF. This chain links TRBV4-3 with TRBJ1-2; a possible D gene is TRBD1 (5 bases). Trimming cost V 0 bases and J 3 bases, with 14 bases left between them. Germline V gene sequence: CDR1 LGHNA, CDR2 YSLEER. The CDR3 consists of 16 residues.

V and J are TRBV4-2 and TRBJ2-7, with 7 bases matching TRBD1. This CDR3 contains 16 residues. The V segment lost 4 bases and the J segment 5 bases; nucleotides outside the gene matches: 14. The germline V gene has CDR1 LGHNA and CDR2 YNFKEQ. In DNA, the CDR3 is TGTGCCAGCAGCCTCCCCGGGACAGAGGGGTTACACGAGCAGTACTTC. Translation: CASSLPGTEGLHEQYF.

This clone turned up a few times. The CDR3 bases are TGCAGCGTTCTTGGGCAGGGTCTGCACGAGCAGTACTTC. Encoded protein: CSVLGQGLHEQYF. The chain employs TRBV29-1 and TRBJ2-7; D may be TRBD1 (5 bases). The CDR3 runs 13 residues. Germline values: CDR1 SQVTM, CDR2 ANQGSEA. V lost 5 bases and J lost 5, with 16 bases in between.

The rearrangement links TRBV7-9 to TRBJ1-6; 9 bases fit TRBD1. With V trimmed by 5 bases and J by 7 bases, 3 bases remained unmatched. Germline CDR1 and CDR2: SEHNR and FQNEAQ (reference sequence). This CDR3 comprises 14 residues. CDR3 DNA: TGTGCCAGCAGCGGAGACAGGGGGAATTCACCCCTCCACTTT. Translating gives CASSGDRGNSPLHF.

This clone was seen just once. The chain is built from TRBV4-1 and TRBJ1-5, with D unclear. The CDR3 runs to 13 residues. The germline V gene has CDR1 MGHRA and CDR2 YSYEKL. Trimming removed 4 bases from V and 1 base from J, with 5 bases in between. The CDR3 reads CASSPLSNQPQHF. DNA for the CDR3: TGCGCCAGCAGCCCTCTGAGCAATCAGCCCCAGCATTTT.

This clone was picked up a small number of times. This chain links TRBV14 with TRBJ2-2; D perhaps matches TRBD2 (6 bases). This CDR3 region has 15 residues. The V and J ends lost 4 bases and 5 bases respectively, with 14 bases between them. Germline V lookup: CDR1 SGHDN, CDR2 FVKESK. The CDR3 region has the DNA TGTGCCAGCAGCCCCCGTTGGGGGAGGACCGGGGAGCTGTTTTTT. It yields the protein CASSPRWGRTGELFF.